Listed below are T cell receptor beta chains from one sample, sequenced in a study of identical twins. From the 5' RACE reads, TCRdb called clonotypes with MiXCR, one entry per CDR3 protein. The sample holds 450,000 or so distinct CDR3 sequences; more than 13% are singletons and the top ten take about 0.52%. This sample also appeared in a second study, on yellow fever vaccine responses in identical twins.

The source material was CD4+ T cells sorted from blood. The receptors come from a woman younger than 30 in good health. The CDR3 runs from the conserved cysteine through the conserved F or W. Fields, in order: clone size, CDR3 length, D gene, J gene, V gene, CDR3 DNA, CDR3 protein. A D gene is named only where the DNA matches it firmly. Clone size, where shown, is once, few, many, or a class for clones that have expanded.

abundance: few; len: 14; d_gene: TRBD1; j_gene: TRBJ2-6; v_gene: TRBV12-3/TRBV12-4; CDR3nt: TGTGCCAGCAGTTACAGGGGTGGGGCCAACGTCCTGACTTTC; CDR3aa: CASSYRGGANVLTF
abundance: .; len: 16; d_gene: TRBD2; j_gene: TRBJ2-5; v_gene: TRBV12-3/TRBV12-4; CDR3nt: TGTGCCAGCAGCAATCGCGGGGGGGCGTCTCGGGAGACCCAGTACTTC; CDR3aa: CASSNRGGASRETQYF
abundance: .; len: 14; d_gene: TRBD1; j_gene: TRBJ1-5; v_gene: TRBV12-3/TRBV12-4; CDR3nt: TGTGCCAGCAGTTTCGAGGGGGCCGGTCAGCCCCAGCATTTT; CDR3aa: CASSFEGAGQPQHF
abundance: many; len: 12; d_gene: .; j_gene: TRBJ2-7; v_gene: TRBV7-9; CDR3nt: TGTGCCAGCAGCTTATATTTGGGAGAGCAGTACTTC; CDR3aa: CASSLYLGEQYF
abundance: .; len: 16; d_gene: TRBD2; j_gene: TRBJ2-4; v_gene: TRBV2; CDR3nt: TGTGCCAGCAGTCCCTACCGAGCGGGGGTAGAAAACATTCAGTACTTC; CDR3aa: CASSPYRAGVENIQYF
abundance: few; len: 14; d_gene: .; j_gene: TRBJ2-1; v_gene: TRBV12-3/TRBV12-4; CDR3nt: TGTGCCAGCAGCGACAACAGACTCATAAATGAGCAGTTCTTC; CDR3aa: CASSDNRLINEQFF
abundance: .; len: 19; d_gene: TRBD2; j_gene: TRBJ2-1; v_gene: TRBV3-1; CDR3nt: TGTGCCAGCAGCCAAGTGGGGCTAGCTACAAGCGGGGGGATCAATGAGCAGTTCTTC; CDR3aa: CASSQVGLATSGGINEQFF
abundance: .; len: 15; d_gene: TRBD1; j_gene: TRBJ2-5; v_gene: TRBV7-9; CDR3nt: TGTGCCAGCAGCTCATTCCGGGACAGCCAAGAGACCCAGTACTTC; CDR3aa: CASSSFRDSQETQYF
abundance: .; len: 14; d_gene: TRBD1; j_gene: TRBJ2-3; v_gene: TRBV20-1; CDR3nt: TGCAGTGCTAGCCCGGTGACAGGGGCGGATACGCAGTATTTT; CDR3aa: CSASPVTGADTQYF
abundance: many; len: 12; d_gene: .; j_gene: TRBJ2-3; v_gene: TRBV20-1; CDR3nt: TGCAGTGCTAGACCAGGGACAGATACGCAGTATTTT; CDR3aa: CSARPGTDTQYF
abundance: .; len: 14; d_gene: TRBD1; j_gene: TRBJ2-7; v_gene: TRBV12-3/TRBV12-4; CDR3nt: TGTGCCAGCAGGGATCAGGGGGCAGCGTACGAGCAGTACTTC; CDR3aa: CASRDQGAAYEQYF
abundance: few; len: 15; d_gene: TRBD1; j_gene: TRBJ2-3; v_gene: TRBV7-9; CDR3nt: TGTGCCAGCCGGCGGGCCACAGGGGCTGCAGATACGCAGTATTTT; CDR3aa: CASRRATGAADTQYF
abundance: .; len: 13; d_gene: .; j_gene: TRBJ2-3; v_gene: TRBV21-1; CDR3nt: TGTGCCAGCAGCTCGGAGGGGCAAAATACGCAGTATTTT; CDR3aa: CASSSEGQNTQYF
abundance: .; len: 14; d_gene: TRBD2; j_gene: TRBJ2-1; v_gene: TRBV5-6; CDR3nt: TGTGCCAGCAGCTTACTAGCGGTGATCTATGAGCAGTTCTTC; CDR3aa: CASSLLAVIYEQFF
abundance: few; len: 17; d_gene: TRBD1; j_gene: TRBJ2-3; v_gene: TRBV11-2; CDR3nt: TGTGCCAGCAGCTTTAGTGGGGGACAGATTACAACAGATACGCAGTATTTT; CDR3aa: CASSFSGGQITTDTQYF
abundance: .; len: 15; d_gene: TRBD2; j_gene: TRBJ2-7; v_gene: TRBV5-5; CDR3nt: TGTGCCAGCAGCCCGACTAGCCCGACCGCCTACGAGCAGTACTTC; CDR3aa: CASSPTSPTAYEQYF
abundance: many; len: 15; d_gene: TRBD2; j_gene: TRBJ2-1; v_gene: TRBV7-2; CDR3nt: TGTGCCAGCAGCTTAGGGCCTAGCGGATACAATGAGCAGTTCTTC; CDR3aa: CASSLGPSGYNEQFF
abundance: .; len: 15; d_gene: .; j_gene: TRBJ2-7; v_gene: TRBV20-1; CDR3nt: TGCAGTGCTAGGGCGGCAGGAGGGTTTGGGTACGAGCAGTACTTC; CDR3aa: CSARAAGGFGYEQYF
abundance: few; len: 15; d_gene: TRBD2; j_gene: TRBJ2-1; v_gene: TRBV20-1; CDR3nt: TGCAGTGCTTATAGCGGGAGTCTTACCTACAATGAGCAGTTCTTC; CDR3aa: CSAYSGSLTYNEQFF
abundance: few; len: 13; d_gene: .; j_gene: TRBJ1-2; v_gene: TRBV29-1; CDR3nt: TGCAGCGTTGGCGAAGAAGATGTCTCTGGCTACACCTTC; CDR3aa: CSVGEEDVSGYTF
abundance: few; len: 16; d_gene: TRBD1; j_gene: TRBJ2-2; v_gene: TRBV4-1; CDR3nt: TGCGCCAGCAGCCTACACCCGGGACAGGGAACCGGGGAGCTGTTTTTT; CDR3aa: CASSLHPGQGTGELFF
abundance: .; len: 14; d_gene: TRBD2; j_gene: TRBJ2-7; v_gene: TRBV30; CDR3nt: TGTGCCTGGAGAGGGCTAGCGGTCTCCTACGAGCAGTACTTC; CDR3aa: CAWRGLAVSYEQYF
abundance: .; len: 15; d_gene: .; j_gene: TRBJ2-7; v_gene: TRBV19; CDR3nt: TGTGCCAGTAGCGCGACAGTGAAGAGCTCCTACGAGCAGTACTTC; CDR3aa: CASSATVKSSYEQYF
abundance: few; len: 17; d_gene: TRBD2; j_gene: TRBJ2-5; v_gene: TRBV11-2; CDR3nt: TGTGCCAGCAGTTCAGAGGTGCGGGAGGGCCTCAAAGAGACCCAGTACTTC; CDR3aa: CASSSEVREGLKETQYF
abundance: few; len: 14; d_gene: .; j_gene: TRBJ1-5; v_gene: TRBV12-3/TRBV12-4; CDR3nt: TGTGCCAGCAGTCAGATCGGGGGCAATCAGCCCCAGCATTTT; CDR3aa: CASSQIGGNQPQHF
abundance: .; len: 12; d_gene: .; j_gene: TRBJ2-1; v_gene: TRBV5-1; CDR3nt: TGCGCCAGCAGCTTGTTGCAGAATGAGCAGTTCTTC; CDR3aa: CASSLLQNEQFF
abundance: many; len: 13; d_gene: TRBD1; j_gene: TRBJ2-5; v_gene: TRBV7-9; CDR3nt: TGTGCCAGCACGAGGGGGCCTAAGGAGACCCAGTACTTC; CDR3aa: CASTRGPKETQYF
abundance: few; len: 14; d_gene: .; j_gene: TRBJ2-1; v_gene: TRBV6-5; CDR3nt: TGTGCCAGCAGTTATAAAGAGGCTTACAATGAGCAGTTCTTC; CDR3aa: CASSYKEAYNEQFF
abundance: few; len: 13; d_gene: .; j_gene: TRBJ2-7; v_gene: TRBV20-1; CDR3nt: TGCAGTGCCAAAGCCGGCCTGGTTATGCAGCAGTACTTC; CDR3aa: CSAKAGLVMQQYF
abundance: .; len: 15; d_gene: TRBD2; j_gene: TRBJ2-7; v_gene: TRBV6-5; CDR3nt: TGTGCCAGCAGTTACGGGGCGGGAGTAGTTTACGAGCAGTACTTC; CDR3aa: CASSYGAGVVYEQYF
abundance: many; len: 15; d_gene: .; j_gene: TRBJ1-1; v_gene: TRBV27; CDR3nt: TGTGCCAGCAGTTTCACAGTACTCAAGAACACTGAAGCTTTCTTT; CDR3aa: CASSFTVLKNTEAFF
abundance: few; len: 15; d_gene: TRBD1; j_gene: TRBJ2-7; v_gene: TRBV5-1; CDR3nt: TGCGCCAGCAGCTCCTCCGGGACAGGGGGCAGGGAGCAGTACTTC; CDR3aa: CASSSSGTGGREQYF
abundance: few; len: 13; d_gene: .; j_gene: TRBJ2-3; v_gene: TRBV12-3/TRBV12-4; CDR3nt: TGTGCCATCACTCGGGGGGCCGCAGATACGCAGTATTTT; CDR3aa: CAITRGAADTQYF
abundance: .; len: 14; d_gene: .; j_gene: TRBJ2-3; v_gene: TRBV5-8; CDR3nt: TGTGCCAGCAAGTACGGGCTAGGCACAGATACGCAGTATTTT; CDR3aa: CASKYGLGTDTQYF
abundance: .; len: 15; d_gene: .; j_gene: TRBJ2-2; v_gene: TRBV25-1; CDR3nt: TGTGCCAGCAGCGGACTAGGGGGTGCCGCCGGGGAGCTGTTTTTT; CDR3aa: CASSGLGGAAGELFF
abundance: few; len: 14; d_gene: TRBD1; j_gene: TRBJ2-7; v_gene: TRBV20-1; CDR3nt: TGCAGTGCTAACACGGGACAGGTTTCGTACGAGCAGTACTTC; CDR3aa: CSANTGQVSYEQYF
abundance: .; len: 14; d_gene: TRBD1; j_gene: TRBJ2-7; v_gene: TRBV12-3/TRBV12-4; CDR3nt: TGTGCCAGCAGTTACAGGGGTGCGAGTGGCGAGCAGTACTTC; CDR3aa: CASSYRGASGEQYF
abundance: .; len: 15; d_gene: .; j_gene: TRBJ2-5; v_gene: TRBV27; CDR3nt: TGTGCCAGCAGCAGGGACCAGGGGTACCAAGAGACCCAGTACTTC; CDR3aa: CASSRDQGYQETQYF
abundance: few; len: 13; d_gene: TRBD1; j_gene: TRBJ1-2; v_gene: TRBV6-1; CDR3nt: TGTGCCAGCAGGACGGACAGGAACTATGGCTACACCTTC; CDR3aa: CASRTDRNYGYTF
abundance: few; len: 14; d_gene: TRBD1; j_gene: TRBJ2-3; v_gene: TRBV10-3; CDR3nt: TGTGCCATCAACCCGGGACAGGGCGCAGATACGCAGTATTTT; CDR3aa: CAINPGQGADTQYF
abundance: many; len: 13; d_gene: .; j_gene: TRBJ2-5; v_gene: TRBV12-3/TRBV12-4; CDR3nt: TGTGCCAGCACTATTCTGGGGGTGGAGACCCAGTACTTC; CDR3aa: CASTILGVETQYF
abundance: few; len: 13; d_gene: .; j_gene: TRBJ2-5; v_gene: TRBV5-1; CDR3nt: TGCGCCAGCAGCTTGCCTACGGCAGCCACCCAGTACTTC; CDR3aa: CASSLPTAATQYF
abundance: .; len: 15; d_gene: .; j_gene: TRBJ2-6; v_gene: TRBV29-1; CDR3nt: TGCAGCGTGGAGGCGACTGGCTCTGGGGCCAACGTCCTGACTTTC; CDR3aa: CSVEATGSGANVLTF